This T cell receptor (beta chain) was sequenced in a study of blood T cell repertoires in COVID-19 (dated by TCRdb to 2018 to 2021). Study-level background: Collaborator samples came from the United States, Italy and Spain and covered acute and convalescent phases of COVID-19. The material from the prospective study consisted of cDNA or gDNA derived from T cells, B-cell-depleted T cells, or PBMCs. The dataset comprised deeply sampled blood TCRbeta repertoires from subjects exposed to, actively infected with, or recovered from COVID-19. The repertoires were made available in a free public database intended to serve as a resource for research on the immune response to SARS-CoV-2. Samples were obtained from the ongoing ImmuneRACE study (first 160 participants) and from about 1,300 subjects provided by 6 global collaborators. The sample metadata nearly always contained a de-identified subject ID, COVID-19 status, age in years and sex. HLA class I and class II types, where available, came from metadata supplied by the sample provider rather than from assay-based typing.

Study-wide findings and limitations: The amount of clinical and demographic metadata varied by source and participant and was provided uncurated.

The immunoSEQ Assay, a bias-controlled multiplex PCR, was used to amplify TCRbeta CDR3 regions from genomic DNA. The paper's data handling went like this. The number of nucleated cells in each sample was estimated from the amplification of reference gene primers within the assay. Sequence reads were collapsed and filtered to measure the absolute abundance of every unique TCRbeta CDR3 rearrangement. For each sample, productive Simpson clonality was calculated as the square root of Simpson's diversity index across productive rearrangements. TCRdb provides this immuneACCESS table in a form limited to in-frame rearrangements. Some clones are lacking; in checked studies, under half of them reflect an unresolved V gene, and why the rest are absent is not known. V, J and clone size reflect that table, while D and trimming were determined from the DNA. The sample profile shows some 110,000 clones; about 87% of them were found once. The ten largest clones represent more than 14% of the sample.

Each collaborating institution followed its own protocols to collect whole blood in K2EDTA tubes. For TCRbeta analysis, collaborator samples were shipped as frozen whole blood, as isolated PBMCs, or as DNA extracted from either sample type. The germline V and J ends show losses of 4 bases and 1 base respectively, and no gene match explains 17 bases of the junction. Spanning cysteine to phenylalanine, the CDR3 consists of 20 amino acids. The CDR3 DNA has 60 bases and is translated from base 1. In the germline V gene (reference sequence), CDR1 corresponds to LGHDT and CDR2 to YNNKEL. Of note for this clone: Which antigen it targets is not known. Base qualities are missing; no much larger clone stands one base away.

Source material: peripheral blood. The chain is made from TRBV3-1 (or the pseudogene TRBV3-2) and TRBJ2-3; 10 junctional bases match TRBD2. The origin of this receptor is a man aged 50 to 59 with acute or convalescent COVID-19. The nucleotides read TGTGCCAGCAGCCCTGGTGTAGCGGGAGGATCCCTGGTTGGCACAGATACGCAGTATTTT. Its protein reads: CASSPGVAGGSLVGTDTQYF.